A selection of T cell receptor beta chains follows, all from one sample in a study of Tregs in tolerant kidney transplant recipients. Libraries were prepared by immunoSEQ multiplex PCR; TCRdb keeps only in-frame clonotypes and omits some of them. The data show approximately 82,000 clones, approximately 93% seen once. The sample was CD4+ T cells from blood (PBMCs), taken 12 months after the transplant. These receptor sequences come from a human patient who received a combined kidney and bone marrow transplant. Some of the T cells might come from the graft donor. CDR3s include the opening cysteine and the closing phenylalanine or tryptophan. The D gene is left open where the match is weak. Part of the rows lack a size; the others show once, few, many or a class for expanded clones.

-,TRBJ1-1,TRBV5-1,-,TGCGCCAGCAGCTTGGTTCGGAGGAACACTGAAGCTTTCTTT,CASSLVRRNTEAFF
-,TRBJ2-7,TRBV5-4,once,TGTGCCAGCAGCTTGGACCCCGACTCTTCCTACGAGCAGTACTTC,CASSLDPDSSYEQYF
TRBD2,TRBJ2-7,TRBV7-2,-,TGTGCCAGCAGCCTGACTAGCGGGGCTGGGCGGGAGCAGTACTTC,CASSLTSGAGREQYF
-,TRBJ2-5,TRBV7-6,-,TGTGCCAGCAGCCAAGGGGCAGGAGGGGTTCGGGTAGAGACCCAGTACTTC,CASSQGAGGVRVETQYF
TRBD2,TRBJ2-1,TRBV5-1,-,TGCGCCAGCAGCTTGCTACTAGCGGGGGCCGTAAGCTCCTACAATGAGCAGTTCTTC,CASSLLLAGAVSSYNEQFF
TRBD2,TRBJ2-1,TRBV19,-,TGTGCCAGTAGTATACGCGGGGAGGGATACAATGAGCAGTTCTTC,CASSIRGEGYNEQFF
TRBD1,TRBJ2-7,TRBV7-2,-,TGTGCCAGCAGCACCTGGACAGGGGGCTTCTACGAGCAGTACTTC,CASSTWTGGFYEQYF
-,TRBJ2-7,TRBV20-1,-,TGCAGTGGGCGGGCAGGCTACGAGCAGTACTTC,CSGRAGYEQYF
-,TRBJ1-5,TRBV5-1,-,TGCGCCAGCAGCTTGTCGGGTTATCAGCCCCAGCATTTT,CASSLSGYQPQHF
TRBD1,TRBJ1-6,TRBV5-4,-,TGTGCCAGCAGATGGACAGGGGGCACCGATAATTCCCCCCTCCACTTT,CASRWTGGTDNSPLHF
TRBD1,TRBJ2-1,TRBV29-1,-,TGCAGCGTTGTTCAGGGGGCAAAGCAGTTCTTC,CSVVQGAKQFF
-,TRBJ2-2,TRBV29-1,-,TGCAGCGTCTTCCGGGCCTCCACAGGGCCCGGGGAGCTGTTTTTT,CSVFRASTGPGELFF
-,TRBJ1-2,TRBV6-1,-,TGTGCCAGCAGTGAGACGGGGTTTCCAGGCTACACCTTC,CASSETGFPGYTF
TRBD2,TRBJ2-3,TRBV4-2,-,TGTGCCAGCAGCCAAGATTTTGCGGGGGGGCAGTTTGTGAGCACAGATACGCAGTATTTT,CASSQDFAGGQFVSTDTQYF
-,TRBJ2-1,TRBV5-6,-,TGTGCCAGCAGCTTGGCCAGGCGCAGTCGCTCCTACAATGAGCAGTTCTTC,CASSLARRSRSYNEQFF
-,TRBJ2-7,TRBV5-1,-,TGCGCCAGCAGCTTGAGACAGTCAGGCGAGCAGTACTTC,CASSLRQSGEQYF
-,TRBJ1-3,TRBV7-9,-,TGTGCCAGCAGCTTCGGGAGCTCTGGAAACACCATATATTTT,CASSFGSSGNTIYF
TRBD1,TRBJ2-7,TRBV10-3,-,TGTGCCATCAGTGAGTCCTGGGGAACCCGGACAGGCATCGACCACGAGCAGTACTTC,CAISESWGTRTGIDHEQYF
-,TRBJ2-7,TRBV23-1,-,TGCGCCAGCAGTCATAGTTACGAGCAGTACTTC,CASSHSYEQYF
TRBD1,TRBJ1-6,TRBV6-6,-,TGTGCCAGCAGGCCGGGACAGGAGAATAATTCACCCCTCCACTTT,CASRPGQENNSPLHF